The T cell receptor beta chain under discussion was sequenced for a study of cytomegalovirus exposure and HLA in healthy donors. A multiplex PCR was run with 60 Vbeta primers and 13 Jbeta primers. Using immunoSEQ multiplex PCR, the repertoire was profiled, and TCRdb retains in-frame clones only, with some absent. The sample holds under 200,000 clones; over 70% are singletons and the top ten take more than 0.45%. The receptor's source is a woman in her forties or fifties in good health and CMV-seronegative. The material sequenced was PBMCs.

The CDR3 region is CASSYGTYYGYTF. CDR3 bases: TGTGCCAGCAGTTACGGGACATATTATGGCTACACCTTC. The genes are TRBV6-5 and TRBJ1-2; a possible D gene is TRBD1 (6 bases). The CDR3 is 13 residues long. In germline, CDR1 is MNHEY, CDR2 SVGAGI. V lost 2 bases to trimming and J lost 5 bases, with 9 bases between them.